This TCR beta chain was obtained from a study of blood T cell repertoires in COVID-19. On the study more broadly: Specimens from acute and convalescent COVID-19 originated in the United States, Italy and Spain.

This CDR3 region has 12 residues. The V end lost 3 bases, the J end lost 6 bases, and 8 bases lay between the germline ends. Germline values: CDR1 LNHDA, CDR2 SQIVND (reference sequence). Here immunoSEQ multiplex PCR was the method, and the copy in TCRdb shows in-frame clones only, minus some. The repertoire has over 55,000 clones, 85% to 90% of them found once; the top ten carry about 7%. V is TRBV19 and J is TRBJ1-1; unclear D gene. Sequencing input: peripheral blood. This clonotype was obtained from a human donor with active COVID-19. The donor label of this sample is uncertain. Here the CDR3 reads CASSMGPSEAFF. CDR3 DNA sequence: TGTGCCAGTAGTATGGGCCCGTCTGAAGCTTTCTTT.